The 29 T cell receptor beta chains in this list originate from one sample, sequenced in a study of OX40 agonist ivuxolimab in advanced cancers. Profiled with immunoSEQ multiplex PCR; TCRdb holds only in-frame clones, not every one. The data hold 50,000 or so clones, with around 90% observed a single time. This material consisted of CD4+ or CD8+ T cells sorted from blood, taken in a trial of the OX40 agonist ivuxolimab. The receptor source for this set is an adult with an advanced solid tumor such as melanoma, head and neck, liver or kidney cancer.

The chain uses TRBV28 and TRBJ2-7; 12 bases fit TRBD2. Unmatched junction bases numbered 10, after V lost 4 bases and J lost 6 bases. Germline values: CDR1 MDHEN, CDR2 SYDVKM. This CDR3 comprises 16 residues. The CDR3 DNA reads TGTGCCAGCAGTTCCATCCGACTAGCGGGAGCCCTCGAGCAGTACTTC. It translates to CASSSIRLAGALEQYF.

This clone was seen more than once but under ten times. The chain links TRBV5-4 to TRBJ2-1; TRBD2 agrees at 7 bases. The V segment lost 6 bases and the J segment 3 bases; nucleotides outside the gene matches: 12. This CDR3 spans 16 amino acids. Germline V gene data show CDR1 as SGHNT and CDR2 as YYREEE (reference sequence). The CDR3 DNA follows: TGTGCCAGCACCCCGACCCCACTAGCGCTCTACAATGAGCAGTTCTTC. Protein product: CASTPTPLALYNEQFF.

The gene calls are TRBV25-1 and TRBJ1-5; possibly TRBD1 for D (5 bases). V was pared by 1 base and J by 7 bases, with 11 bases between. Per germline, CDR1 MGHDK and CDR2 SYGVNS. CDR3 length equals 14 residues. CDR3 nucleotides: TGTGCCAGCAGTGAATTGGGCAGGGAACAGCCCCAGCATTTT. Amino acid sequence: CASSELGREQPQHF.

The gene calls are TRBV11-2 and TRBJ2-7; D is possibly TRBD1 (6 bases). There are 14 residues in the CDR3. The V and J ends lost 5 bases and 7 bases respectively, with 18 bases between them. CDR1 is SGHAT and CDR2 is FQNNGV in the germline V gene. The chain's CDR3 is CASSPKTGRLEQYF. CDR3 sequence (DNA): TGTGCCAGCAGCCCTAAGACAGGCCGCCTGGAGCAGTACTTC.

V is TRBV28 and J is TRBJ1-2; D remains ambiguous. This CDR3 is 16 amino acids long. The germline CDR1 and CDR2 sequences are MDHEN and SYDVKM. V shed 5 bases and J shed 1 base, with 17 bases lying between them. The CDR3 sequence is CASSTSALADNYGYTF. The CDR3 DNA reads as TGTGCCAGCAGTACCTCCGCGCTGGCAGATAACTATGGCTACACCTTC.

The CDR3 sequence: CASSLVSGGGNEQFF. In DNA, the CDR3 is TGTGCCAGCAGCTTAGTTAGCGGGGGGGGCAATGAGCAGTTCTTC. This rearrangement joins TRBV11-1 to TRBJ2-1, with 11 bases identical to TRBD2. The trim removed 1 base at V and 6 bases at J, leaving 2 bases unmatched. Germline values: CDR1 SGHAT, CDR2 FQDESV (reference sequence). The CDR3 has 15 residues.

The chain links TRBV6-5 to TRBJ1-6; D may be TRBD1 (5 bases). This CDR3 region has 16 residues. Germline V lookup: CDR1 MNHEY, CDR2 SVGAGI. Trimming left V 2 bases short and J 7 bases short, with 15 bases between. The CDR3 bases are TGTGCCAGCAGTTACAGACAGACGGCTGGGAATTCACCCCTCCACTTT. It translates to CASSYRQTAGNSPLHF.

This clone was found a few times. This chain links TRBV7-3 with TRBJ2-7, with TRBD2 identical over 8 bases. Unmatched junction bases numbered 11, after V lost 10 bases and J lost 12 bases. In germline, CDR1 is SGHTA, CDR2 FQGTGA. CDR3 size: 11 residues. CDR3 in amino acids: CANHPGGKLYF. The CDR3 nucleotides are TGTGCCAACCACCCGGGAGGGAAGCTGTACTTC.

V is TRBV7-9 and J is TRBJ1-2; D is possibly TRBD1 (6 bases). Trimming removed 3 bases from V and 3 bases from J, with 11 bases in between. The germline V gene encodes CDR1 SEHNR and CDR2 FQNEAQ (reference sequence). The CDR3 has 14 residues. CDR3 sequence: CASSFRGSDYGYTF. The CDR3 coding sequence is TGTGCCAGCAGCTTTAGGGGGTCGGACTATGGCTACACCTTC.

The gene calls are TRBV18 and TRBJ2-1, with D unresolved. Trimming removed 4 bases at V and 1 base at J, with 11 bases between. The CDR3 extends over 15 amino acids. Germline V CDR1 and CDR2: KGHSH, LQKENI. Here the CDR3 reads CASSQVRKSYNEQFF. CDR3 nucleotide sequence: TGTGCCAGCTCACAGGTCCGGAAATCCTACAATGAGCAGTTCTTC.

This sequence joins TRBV29-1 and TRBJ2-7, with a possible D match to TRBD2 (5 bases). Trimming pared 3 bases from V and 1 base from J, leaving 7 bases between. CDR1 is SQVTM, CDR2 ANQGSEA, per germline. CDR3 size: 12 residues. CDR3 sequence (DNA): TGCAGCGTTGAGAGGGAGTCCTACGAGCAGTACTTC. It is translated as CSVERESYEQYF.

The chain couples TRBV4-1 to TRBJ2-3; no clear D gene. Germline CDR1 reads MGHRA; CDR2 reads YSYEKL. The CDR3 contains 15 residues. With 4 bases removed from V and 0 bases from J, the gap between germline ends came to 11 bases. CDR3 sequence reads: CASSPRFASTDTQYF. CDR3 sequence (DNA): TGCGCCAGCAGCCCCCGTTTTGCTAGCACAGATACGCAGTATTTT.

V is TRBV7-9 and J is TRBJ1-1, with 10 bases that match TRBD1. V lost 5 bases, J lost 5 bases, and 5 bases stayed unmatched. In germline, CDR1 is SEHNR, CDR2 FQNEAQ (reference sequence). The CDR3 totals 14 residues. The CDR3 protein is CASSITDRGTEAFF. The DNA for the CDR3 is TGTGCCAGCAGCATAACGGACAGGGGGACTGAAGCTTTCTTT. Combining the CDR3 with reference TRBV7-9 and TRBJ1-1 gives the whole variable domain DTGVSQNPRHKITKRGQNVTFRCDPISEHNRLYWYRQTLGQGPEFLTYFQNEAQLEKSRLLSDRFSAERPKGSFSTLEIQRTEQGDSAMYLCASSITDRGTEAFFGQGTRLTVV.

Of note for this clone: A read error may produce the germline difference seen at one junction end. This chain joins TRBV18 and TRBJ2-3; perhaps D is TRBD1 or TRBD2 (7 bases each). There are 16 residues in the CDR3. In germline, CDR1 is KGHSH, CDR2 LQKENI. As DNA, the CDR3 is TGTGCCAGCTCCCCACCCAGGGGGGGCGCACAGGATACGCAGTATTTT. It codes for CASSPPRGGAQDTQYF.

This chain uses TRBV6-1 with TRBJ2-5, with D perhaps TRBD2 (6 bases). CDR3 length equals 12 residues. Germline assignment: CDR1 MNHNS and CDR2 SASEGT. The V and J ends lost 4 bases and 9 bases respectively, with 12 bases between them. The CDR3 protein is CASSAGSWAQYF. The CDR3 DNA reads as TGTGCCAGCAGTGCCGGGAGCTGGGCCCAGTACTTC.

The chain employs TRBV19 and TRBJ2-7, with D possibly matching TRBD2 (5 bases). Looked up from germline, CDR1 is LNHDA and CDR2 is SQIVND (reference sequence). Trimming shortened V by 5 bases and J by 3 bases, and 14 bases separated the two germline ends. This CDR3 has 14 residues. The CDR3, as DNA: TGTGCCAGTAGTGTCCCGGGAAACCGCTACGAGCAGTACTTC. It translates to CASSVPGNRYEQYF.

V gene TRBV6-1 combines with J gene TRBJ1-2; D gene unclear. V was cut by 1 base and J by 7 bases, with 7 bases left in between. The CDR3 contains 12 residues. Per the germline V gene, CDR1 is MNHNS and CDR2 is SASEGT. The CDR3 loop reads CASSEVRGGYTF. The CDR3 coding sequence is TGTGCCAGCAGTGAAGTTCGGGGTGGCTACACCTTC.

V and J are TRBV5-1 and TRBJ1-2; D perhaps matches TRBD1 (5 bases). Germline lookup yields CDR1 SGHRS and CDR2 YFSETQ. The CDR3 consists of 15 residues. V shed 0 bases and J shed 3 bases, with 12 bases lying between them. CDR3 protein: CASSLEGGTDYGYTF. CDR3 coding DNA: TGCGCCAGCAGCTTGGAGGGAGGGACGGACTATGGCTACACCTTC.

This clone was seen a handful of times. The chain carries TRBV20-1 and TRBJ1-2, with 10 bases matching TRBD1. Germline V CDR1 and CDR2: DFQATT, SNEGSKA (reference sequence). V trimming: 8 bases; J trimming: 7 bases; junction bases outside the gene matches: 4. CDR3 length equals 11 residues. The CDR3: CSPWTGGGYTF. The DNA of the CDR3 is TGCAGTCCCTGGACAGGGGGTGGCTACACCTTC.

The chain has TRBV10-3 and TRBJ2-7, with 7 bases matching TRBD1. The junction had 5 bases not matched to a gene; V was cut back by 6 bases and J by 3 bases. CDR3 length equals 13 residues. Germline-derived CDR1 and CDR2 are ENHRY and SYGVKD. CDR3 sequence (DNA): TGTGCCATCAGGCCCGGGACAGACTACGAGCAGTACTTC. As protein: CAIRPGTDYEQYF.

The V call is TRBV7-9, the J call TRBJ2-7; 11 nucleotides line up with TRBD2. V was clipped by 5 bases and J by 0 bases; unmatched bases: 6. The CDR3 consists of 16 residues. Germline CDR1 and CDR2: SEHNR and FQNEAQ (reference sequence). As DNA, the CDR3 is TGTGCCAGCAGCACACCCACTAGCGGGAGCTCCTACGAGCAGTACTTC. Its protein product is CASSTPTSGSSYEQYF. The whole variable domain, filled in from reference TRBV7-9 and TRBJ2-7, reads DTGVSQNPRHKITKRGQNVTFRCDPISEHNRLYWYRQTLGQGPEFLTYFQNEAQLEKSRLLSDRFSAERPKGSFSTLEIQRTEQGDSAMYLCASSTPTSGSSYEQYFGPGTRLTVT.

This rearrangement joins TRBV14 to TRBJ1-1; D remains unclear. Germline V CDR1 and CDR2: SGHDN, FVKESK. This CDR3 comprises 13 residues. Trimming removed 3 bases at V and 6 bases at J, with 11 bases between. This CDR3 is CASSQVTRPEAFF. CDR3 nucleotides: TGTGCCAGCAGCCAGGTGACGAGGCCTGAAGCTTTCTTT.

The chain uses TRBV11-2 and TRBJ2-7, with 12 bases lining up with TRBD2. The ends lost 5 bases at V and 2 bases at J; junction bases unmatched: 4. The CDR3 totals 15 residues. The germline V gene has CDR1 SGHAT and CDR2 FQNNGV. CDR3 in amino acids: CASSLTSGSPYEQYF. CDR3 coding DNA: TGTGCCAGCAGCCTGACTAGCGGGAGCCCCTACGAGCAGTACTTC. The full variable domain, its missing parts supplied by reference TRBV11-2 and TRBJ2-7, is EAGVAQSPRYKIIEKRQSVAFWCNPISGHATLYWYQQILGQGPKLLIQFQNNGVVDDSQLPKDRFSAERLKGVDSTLKIQPAKLEDSAVYLCASSLTSGSPYEQYFGPGTRLTVT.

For this clone: This sequence may be a read error, since a much larger clone differs from it by one base. This CDR3 is also generated by other DNA sequences in the sample. V usage is TRBV6-6 and J usage is TRBJ2-7; D possibly uses TRBD1 or TRBD2 (5 bases each). The CDR3 runs 14 residues. CDR1 is MNHNY, CDR2 SVGAGI, per germline (reference sequence). The DNA for the CDR3 is TGTGCCAGCAGTTACTATGCAGGGACCTACGAGCAATACTTC. Its protein product is CASSYYAGTYEQYF.

This clone has just a few counts. This rearrangement joins TRBV2 to TRBJ1-5, with TRBD1 as a possible D gene (5 bases). V was shortened by 2 bases and J by 3 bases, with 8 bases between the two germline ends. Looked up from germline, CDR1 is SNHLY and CDR2 is FYNNEI. The CDR3 is 14 amino acids. The CDR3 loop reads CASSEIRDNQPQHF. The CDR3 DNA reads as TGTGCCAGCAGTGAAATCAGGGACAATCAGCCCCAGCATTTT. Full variable domain (rest looked up from reference TRBV2 and TRBJ1-5): EPEVTQTPSHQVTQMGQEVILRCVPISNHLYFYWYRQILGQKVEFLVSFYNNEISEKSEIFDDQFSVERPDGSNFTLKIRSTKLEDSAMYFCASSEIRDNQPQHFGDGTRLSIL.

V gene TRBV21-1 combines with J gene TRBJ1-1; no check of the table's D call, TRBD1, against the DNA was made. TRBV21-1 is listed as a pseudogene. The length of the CDR3 is 16 residues. CDR3 DNA sequence: TGTGCCAGCAGCCACAGGGGTAGGGCCAAGAACACTGAAGCTTTCTTT. Translation: CASSHRGRAKNTEAFF.

The chain links TRBV11-2 to TRBJ2-1; perhaps TRBD1 as D (5 bases). The germline V gene encodes CDR1 SGHAT and CDR2 FQNNGV. This CDR3 is built from 15 residues. Trimming took off 5 bases at V and 2 bases at J, with 13 bases between the two ends. CDR3 in DNA: TGTGCCAGCAGCAAAGGGGTCTCCACCTACAATGAGCAGTTCTTC. Translating it yields CASSKGVSTYNEQFF. The whole variable domain, filled in from reference TRBV11-2 and TRBJ2-1, reads EAGVAQSPRYKIIEKRQSVAFWCNPISGHATLYWYQQILGQGPKLLIQFQNNGVVDDSQLPKDRFSAERLKGVDSTLKIQPAKLEDSAVYLCASSKGVSTYNEQFFGPGTRLTVL.

This clone has just one count. The rearrangement uses TRBV28 and TRBJ1-1; D might be TRBD1 (5 bases). Germline V gives CDR1 MDHEN, CDR2 SYDVKM. Between the trimmed V and J ends, which lost 6 bases and 0 bases, there was a span of 14 bases. This CDR3 has 15 amino acids. The CDR3 is CASSLGRRVNTEAFF. Here the CDR3 DNA reads TGTGCCAGCAGCTTGGGACGGCGGGTGAACACTGAAGCTTTCTTT. Looking up the rest from reference TRBV28 and TRBJ1-1 gives the full variable domain: DVKVTQSSRYLVKRTGEKVFLECVQDMDHENMFWYRQDPGLGLRLIYFSYDVKMKEKGDIPEGYSVSREKKERFSLILESASTNQTSMYLCASSLGRRVNTEAFFGQGTRLTVV.

This chain connects TRBV18 to TRBJ1-6; D is ambiguous. CDR3 length: 13 residues. Germline loops: CDR1 KGHSH, CDR2 LQKENI. Trimming stripped 1 base from V and 7 bases from J, with 5 bases between. CDR3: CASSPQYNSPLHF. The CDR3, as DNA: TGTGCCAGCTCACCACAATACAATTCACCCCTCCACTTT. The full variable domain, with the rest looked up from reference TRBV18 and TRBJ1-6, is NAGVMQNPRHLVRRRGQEARLRCSPMKGHSHVYWYRQLPEEGLKFMVYLQKENIIDESGMPKERFSAEFPKEGPSILRIQQVVRGDSAAYFCASSPQYNSPLHFGNGTRLTVT.